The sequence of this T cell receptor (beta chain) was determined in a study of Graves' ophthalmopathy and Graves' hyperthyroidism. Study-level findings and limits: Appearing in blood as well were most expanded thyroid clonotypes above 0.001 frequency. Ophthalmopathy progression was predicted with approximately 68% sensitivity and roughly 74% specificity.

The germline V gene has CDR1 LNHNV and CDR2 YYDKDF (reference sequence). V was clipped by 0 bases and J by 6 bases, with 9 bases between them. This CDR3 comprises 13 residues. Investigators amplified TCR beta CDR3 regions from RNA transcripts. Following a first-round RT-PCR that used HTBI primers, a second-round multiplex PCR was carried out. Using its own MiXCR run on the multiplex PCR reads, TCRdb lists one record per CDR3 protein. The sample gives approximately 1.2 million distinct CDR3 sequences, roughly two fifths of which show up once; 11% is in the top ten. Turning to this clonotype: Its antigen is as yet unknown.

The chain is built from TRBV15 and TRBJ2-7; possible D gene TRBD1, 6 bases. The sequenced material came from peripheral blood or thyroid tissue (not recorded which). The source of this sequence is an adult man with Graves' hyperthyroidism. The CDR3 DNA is TGTGCCACCAGCAGAGAAATGGGGGCCGAGCAGTACTTC. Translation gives CATSREMGAEQYF.